The sample holds a few counts of the clone carrying this T cell receptor beta chain. Its antigen is as yet unknown. Sequencing targeted expressed TCRB transcripts, as all isolated RNA had been reverse transcribed. The table came from immunoSEQ multiplex PCR; TCRdb's copy has only in-frame clones and leaves some out. Of over 650,000 clones detected, 11% to 15% appear once; the ten largest clones hold less than 0.04%. The sample originates from a study of beta chain features in type 1 diabetes. Study-level findings and limits: Across all four CD4+ subsets, people with type 1 diabetes showed modestly shorter TCRB CDR3s.

The V gene's germline CDR1 is SGHDT and CDR2 YYEEEE. Between the trimmed V and J ends, which lost 4 bases and 4 bases, there was a span of 11 bases. The CDR3 is made up of 13 amino acids. Sort purity for all populations was recorded as exceeding 98%. Specimen: naive CD4+ T cells from blood. The chain has TRBV5-6 and TRBJ1-2; D unclear. The receptor was derived from a man aged 18 to 35 with type 1 diabetes. The CDR3 nucleotides read TGTGCCAGCAGCCCGGACTCTAGCTATGGCTACACCTTC. Encoded protein: CASSPDSSYGYTF. The full variable domain, completed using reference TRBV5-6 and TRBJ1-2, is DAGVTQSPTHLIKTRGQQVTLRCSPKSGHDTVSWYQQALGQGPQFIFQYYEEEERQRGNFPDRFSGHQFPNYSSELNVNALLLGDSALYLCASSPDSSYGYTFGSGTRLTVV.